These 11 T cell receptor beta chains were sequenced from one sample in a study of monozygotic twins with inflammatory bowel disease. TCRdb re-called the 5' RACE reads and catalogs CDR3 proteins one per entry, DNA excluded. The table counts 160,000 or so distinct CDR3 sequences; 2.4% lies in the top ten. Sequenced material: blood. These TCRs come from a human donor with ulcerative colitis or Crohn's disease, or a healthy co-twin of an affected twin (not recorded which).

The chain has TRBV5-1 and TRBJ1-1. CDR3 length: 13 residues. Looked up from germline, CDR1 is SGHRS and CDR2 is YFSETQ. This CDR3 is CASSGGLGTEAFF.

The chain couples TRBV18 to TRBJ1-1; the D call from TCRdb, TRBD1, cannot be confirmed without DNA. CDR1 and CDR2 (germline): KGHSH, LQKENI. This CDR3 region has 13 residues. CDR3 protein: CASSPSGGNEAFF.

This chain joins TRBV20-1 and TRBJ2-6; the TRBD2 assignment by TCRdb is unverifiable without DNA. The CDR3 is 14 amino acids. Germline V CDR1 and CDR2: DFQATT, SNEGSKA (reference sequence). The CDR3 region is CSARPSPGANVLTF.

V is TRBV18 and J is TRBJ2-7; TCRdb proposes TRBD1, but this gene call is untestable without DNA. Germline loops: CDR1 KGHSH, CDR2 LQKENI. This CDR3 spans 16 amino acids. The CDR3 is CASSVTGSPFSYEQYF.

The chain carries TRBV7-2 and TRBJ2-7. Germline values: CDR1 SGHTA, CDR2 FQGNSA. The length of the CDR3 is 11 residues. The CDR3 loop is CASSLAGEQYF.

CDR3 in amino acids: CASSIGPWGTEETQYF. This rearrangement joins TRBV9 to TRBJ2-5; TCRdb picks TRBD1, but there is no DNA to check that call. This CDR3 has 16 amino acids. CDR1 and CDR2 from the germline V gene are SGDLS and YYNGEE.

The CDR3 region is CASSIDLGLALGEQFF. The rearrangement joins TRBV19 to TRBJ2-1; lacking DNA, the TRBD2 call made by TCRdb goes unchecked. The germline V gene has CDR1 LNHDA and CDR2 SQIVND (reference sequence). The CDR3 covers 16 residues.

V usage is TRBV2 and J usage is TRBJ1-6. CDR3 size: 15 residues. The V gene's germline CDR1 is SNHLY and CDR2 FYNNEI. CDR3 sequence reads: CASSETSSYNSPLHF.

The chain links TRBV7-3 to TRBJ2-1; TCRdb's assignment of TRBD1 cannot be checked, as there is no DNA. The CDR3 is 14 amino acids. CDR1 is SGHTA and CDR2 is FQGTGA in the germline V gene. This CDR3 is CASSPEPQGNEQFF.

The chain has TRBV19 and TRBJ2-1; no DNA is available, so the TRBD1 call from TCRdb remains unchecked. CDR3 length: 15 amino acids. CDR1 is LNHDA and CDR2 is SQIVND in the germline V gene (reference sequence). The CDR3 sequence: CASSIGPGAKNEQFF.

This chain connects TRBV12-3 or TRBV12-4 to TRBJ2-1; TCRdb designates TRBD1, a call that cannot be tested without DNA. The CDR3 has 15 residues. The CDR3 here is CASSRGPFSYNEQFF.